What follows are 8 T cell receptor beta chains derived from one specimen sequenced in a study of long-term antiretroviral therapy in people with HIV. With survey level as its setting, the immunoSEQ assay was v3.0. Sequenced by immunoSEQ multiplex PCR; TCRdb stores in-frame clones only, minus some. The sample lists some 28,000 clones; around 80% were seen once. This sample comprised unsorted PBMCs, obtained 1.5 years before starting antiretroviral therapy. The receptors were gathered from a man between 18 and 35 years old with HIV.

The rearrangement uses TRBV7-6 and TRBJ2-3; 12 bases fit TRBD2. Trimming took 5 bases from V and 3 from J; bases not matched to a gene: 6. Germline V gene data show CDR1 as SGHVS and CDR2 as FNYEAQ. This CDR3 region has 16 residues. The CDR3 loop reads CASSLRLAGVTDTQYF. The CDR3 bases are TGTGCCAGCAGCCTTAGACTAGCGGGAGTTACAGATACGCAGTATTTT.

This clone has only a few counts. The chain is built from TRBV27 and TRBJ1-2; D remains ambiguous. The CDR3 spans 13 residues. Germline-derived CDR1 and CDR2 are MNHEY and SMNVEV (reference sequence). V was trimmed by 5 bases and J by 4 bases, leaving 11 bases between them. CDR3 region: CASSKGPLYGYTF. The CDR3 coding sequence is TGTGCCAGCAGTAAAGGCCCTCTCTATGGCTACACCTTC.

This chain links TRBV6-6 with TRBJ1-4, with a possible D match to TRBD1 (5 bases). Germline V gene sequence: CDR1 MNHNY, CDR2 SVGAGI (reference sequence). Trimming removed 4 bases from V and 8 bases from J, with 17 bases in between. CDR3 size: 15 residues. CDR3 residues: CASSSSGGILEKLFF. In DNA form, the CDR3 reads TGTGCCAGCAGTTCCTCGGGGGGGATCCTCGAAAAACTGTTTTTT.

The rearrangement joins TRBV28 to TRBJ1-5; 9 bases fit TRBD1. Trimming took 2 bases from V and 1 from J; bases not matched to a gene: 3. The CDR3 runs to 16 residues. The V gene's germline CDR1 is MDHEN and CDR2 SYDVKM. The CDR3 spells CASSLTGGPSNQPQHF. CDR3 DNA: TGTGCCAGCAGTTTAACAGGGGGCCCCAGCAATCAGCCCCAGCATTTT.

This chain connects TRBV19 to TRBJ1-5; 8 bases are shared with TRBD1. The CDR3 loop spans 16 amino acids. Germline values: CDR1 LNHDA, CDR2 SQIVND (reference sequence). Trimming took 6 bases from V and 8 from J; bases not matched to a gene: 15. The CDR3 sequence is CASSPSAGGGFKPQHF. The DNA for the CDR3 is TGTGCCAGTAGCCCGTCGGCAGGGGGCGGGTTCAAGCCCCAGCATTTT.

The CDR3 DNA is TGTGCCAGCAGCGTAGTGGGGGAGATGGTGCACACTGAAGCTTTCTTT. Translated: CASSVVGEMVHTEAFF. The chain has TRBV9 and TRBJ1-1; possibly TRBD1 for D (5 bases). The length of the CDR3 is 16 residues. Trimming removed 0 bases at V and 3 bases at J, with 15 bases between. Germline CDR1 and CDR2: SGDLS and YYNGEE.

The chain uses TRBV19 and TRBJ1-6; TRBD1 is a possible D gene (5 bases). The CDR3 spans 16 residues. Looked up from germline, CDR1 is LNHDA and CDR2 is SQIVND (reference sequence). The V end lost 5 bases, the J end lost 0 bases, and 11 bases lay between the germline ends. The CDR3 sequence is CASSWSGSSYNSPLHF. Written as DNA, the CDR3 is TGTGCCAGTAGTTGGTCAGGGAGCTCCTATAATTCACCCCTCCACTTT.

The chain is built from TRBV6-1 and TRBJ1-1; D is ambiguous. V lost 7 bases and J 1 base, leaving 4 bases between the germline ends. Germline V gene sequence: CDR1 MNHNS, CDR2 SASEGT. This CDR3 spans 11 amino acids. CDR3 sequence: CASTWNTEAFF. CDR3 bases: TGTGCCAGCACGTGGAACACTGAAGCTTTCTTT.